This T cell receptor (beta chain) was sequenced in a study of TIL therapy for anti-PD-1-resistant metastatic lung cancer. Background on the study: A handful of tumors were EGFR-mutant and two were ALK-rearranged. Broader study findings: Patients were highly selected, enriched for treatment-naive, never-smoker and oncogene-addicted cases.

Time point given: pre-treatment sample, taken before nivolumab and TIL therapy. Tumor tissue came from excised metastases, mostly pleural nodules or supraclavicular lymph nodes. For this clone: Its antigen is as yet unknown.

The libraries were made with immunoSEQ v3. Generated by immunoSEQ multiplex PCR, the TCRdb table keeps only in-frame clones and is missing some. The table records some 12,000 clones, roughly 63% of them present only once. Sequences were derived from tumor tissue, sampled at baseline. This clonotype originated in a person aged 25-85 years with non-small cell lung cancer.

CDR3 in amino acids: CASRRGGVGETQYF. CDR3 DNA sequence: TGTGCCAGCAGGCGGGGGGGAGTTGGGGAGACCCAGTACTTC. The rearrangement joins TRBV28 to TRBJ2-5; 9 bases map to TRBD2. Germline V gene sequence: CDR1 MDHEN, CDR2 SYDVKM. The CDR3 loop spans 14 amino acids. The ends lost 6 bases at V and 5 bases at J; junction bases unmatched: 7.